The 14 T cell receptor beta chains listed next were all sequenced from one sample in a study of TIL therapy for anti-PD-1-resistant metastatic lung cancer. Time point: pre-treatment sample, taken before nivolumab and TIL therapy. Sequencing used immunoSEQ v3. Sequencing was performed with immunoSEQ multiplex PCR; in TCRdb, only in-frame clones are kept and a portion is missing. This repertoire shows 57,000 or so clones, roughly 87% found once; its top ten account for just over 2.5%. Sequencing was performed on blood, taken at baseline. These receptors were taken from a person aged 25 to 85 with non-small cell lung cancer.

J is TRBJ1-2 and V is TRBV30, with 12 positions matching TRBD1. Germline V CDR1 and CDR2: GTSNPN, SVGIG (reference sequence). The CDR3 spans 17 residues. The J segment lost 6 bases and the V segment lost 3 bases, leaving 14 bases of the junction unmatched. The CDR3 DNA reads TGTGCCTGGAGGAGTAAGGGGACAGGGGGCACGGGCAATGGCTACACCTTC. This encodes CAWRSKGTGGTGNGYTF.

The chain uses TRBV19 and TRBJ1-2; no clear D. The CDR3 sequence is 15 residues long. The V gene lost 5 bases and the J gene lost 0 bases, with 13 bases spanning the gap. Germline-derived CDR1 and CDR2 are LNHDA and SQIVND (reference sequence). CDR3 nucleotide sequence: TGTGCCAGTAGTCGGCAATCTTATCCTAACTATGGCTACACCTTC. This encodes CASSRQSYPNYGYTF.

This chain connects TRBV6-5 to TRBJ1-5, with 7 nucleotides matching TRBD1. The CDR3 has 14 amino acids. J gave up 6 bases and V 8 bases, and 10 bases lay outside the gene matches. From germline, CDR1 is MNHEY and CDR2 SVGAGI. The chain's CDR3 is CASERQGLGQPQHF. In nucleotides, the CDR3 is TGTGCCAGCGAGAGACAGGGTTTGGGTCAGCCCCAGCATTTT.

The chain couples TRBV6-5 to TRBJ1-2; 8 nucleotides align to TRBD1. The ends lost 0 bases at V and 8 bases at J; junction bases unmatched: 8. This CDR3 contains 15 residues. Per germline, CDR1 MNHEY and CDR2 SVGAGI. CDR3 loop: CASSYSSGGAFGYTF. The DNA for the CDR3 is TGTGCCAGCAGTTACTCCTCAGGGGGCGCGTTCGGCTACACCTTC.

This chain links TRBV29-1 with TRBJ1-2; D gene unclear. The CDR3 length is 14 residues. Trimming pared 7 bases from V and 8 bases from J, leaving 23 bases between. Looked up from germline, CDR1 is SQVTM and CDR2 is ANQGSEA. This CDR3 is CSARTQEMVGGYTF. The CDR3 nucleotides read TGCAGCGCACGGACTCAGGAGATGGTGGGAGGCTACACCTTC.

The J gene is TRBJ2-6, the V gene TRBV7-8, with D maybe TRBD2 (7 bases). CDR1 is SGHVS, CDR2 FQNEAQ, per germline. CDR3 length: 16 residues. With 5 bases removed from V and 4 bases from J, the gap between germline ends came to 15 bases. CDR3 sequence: CASSLGRGTGANVLTF. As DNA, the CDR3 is TGTGCCAGCAGCCTGGGGAGGGGGACAGGGGCCAACGTCCTGACTTTC.

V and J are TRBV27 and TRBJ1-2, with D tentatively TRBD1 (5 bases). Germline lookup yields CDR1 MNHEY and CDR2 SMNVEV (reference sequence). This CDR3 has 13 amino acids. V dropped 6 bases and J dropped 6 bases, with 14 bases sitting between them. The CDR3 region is CASSGGGIDGYTF. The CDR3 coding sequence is TGTGCCAGCAGCGGGGGGGGAATTGATGGCTACACCTTC.

CDR3 in amino acids: CASSPLSLNTGELFF. The CDR3, as DNA: TGTGCCAGCTCACCACTCTCCCTGAACACCGGGGAGCTGTTTTTT. The genes are TRBV18 and TRBJ2-2, with D hard to call. CDR1 and CDR2 from the germline V gene are KGHSH and LQKENI. V was cut by 1 base and J by 1 base, with 7 bases left in between. The CDR3 runs 15 residues.

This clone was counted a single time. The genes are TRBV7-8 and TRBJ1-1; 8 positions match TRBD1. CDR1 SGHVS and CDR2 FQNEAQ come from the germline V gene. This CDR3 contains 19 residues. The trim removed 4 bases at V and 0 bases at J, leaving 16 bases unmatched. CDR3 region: CASSSLDRGLGPMNTEAFF. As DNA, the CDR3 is TGTGCCAGCAGCTCTTTAGACAGGGGCCTCGGGCCCATGAACACTGAAGCTTTCTTT.

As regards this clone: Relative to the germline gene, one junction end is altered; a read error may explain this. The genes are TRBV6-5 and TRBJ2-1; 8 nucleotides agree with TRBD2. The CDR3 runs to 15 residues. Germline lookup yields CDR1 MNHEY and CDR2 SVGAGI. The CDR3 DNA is TGTGCCAGCACACTCCGGGGGGGCTCCAACAATGAGCAGTTCTTC. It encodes CASTLRGGSNNEQFF.

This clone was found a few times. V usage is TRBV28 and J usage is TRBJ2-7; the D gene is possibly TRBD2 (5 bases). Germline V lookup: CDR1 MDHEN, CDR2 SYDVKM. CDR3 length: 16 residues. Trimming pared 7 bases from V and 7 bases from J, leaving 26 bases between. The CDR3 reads CASTQGSGLTPGEQYF. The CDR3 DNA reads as TGTGCCAGCACCCAAGGGAGCGGCCTAACGCCGGGGGAGCAGTACTTC.

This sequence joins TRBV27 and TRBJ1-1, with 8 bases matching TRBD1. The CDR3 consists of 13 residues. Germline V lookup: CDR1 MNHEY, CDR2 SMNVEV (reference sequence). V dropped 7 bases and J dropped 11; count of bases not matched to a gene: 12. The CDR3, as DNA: TGTGCCAGCAATACCCAGCGACAGGGGTTGGCTTTCTTT. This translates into CASNTQRQGLAFF.

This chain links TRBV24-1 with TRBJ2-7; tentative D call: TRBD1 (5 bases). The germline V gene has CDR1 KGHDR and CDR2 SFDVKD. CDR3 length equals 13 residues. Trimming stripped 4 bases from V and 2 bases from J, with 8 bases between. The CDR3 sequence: CATSEPGTYEQYF. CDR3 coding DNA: TGTGCCACCAGTGAACCAGGGACCTACGAGCAGTACTTC.

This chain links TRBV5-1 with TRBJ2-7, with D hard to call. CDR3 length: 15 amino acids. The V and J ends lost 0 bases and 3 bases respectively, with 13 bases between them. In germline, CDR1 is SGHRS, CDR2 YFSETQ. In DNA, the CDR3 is TGCGCCAGCAGCTTGGCGAAGGTTACCGACTACGAGCAGTACTTC. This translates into CASSLAKVTDYEQYF.